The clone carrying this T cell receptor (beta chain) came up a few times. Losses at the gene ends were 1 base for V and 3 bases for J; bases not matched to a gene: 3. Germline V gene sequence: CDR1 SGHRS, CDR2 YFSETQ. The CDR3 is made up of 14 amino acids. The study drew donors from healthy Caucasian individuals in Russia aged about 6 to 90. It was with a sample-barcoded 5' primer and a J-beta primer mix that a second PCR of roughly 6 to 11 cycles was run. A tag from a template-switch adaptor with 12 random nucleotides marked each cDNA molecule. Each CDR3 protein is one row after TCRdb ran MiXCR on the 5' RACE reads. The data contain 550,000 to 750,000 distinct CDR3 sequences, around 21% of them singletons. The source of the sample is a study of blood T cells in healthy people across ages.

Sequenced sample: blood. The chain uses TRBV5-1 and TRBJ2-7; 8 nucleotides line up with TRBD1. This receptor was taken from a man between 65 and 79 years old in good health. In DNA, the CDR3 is TGCGCCAGCAGCTTGATTGGACAGGGCTACGAGCAGTACTTC. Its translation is CASSLIGQGYEQYF.